The rows below give T cell receptor beta chains drawn from one sample of a study of cytotoxic CD8 clonotypes in ibrutinib-treated CLL. Profiled with immunoSEQ multiplex PCR; TCRdb holds only in-frame clones, not every one. The table includes 250,000 to 350,000 clones, 60% to 80% detected once. This material consisted of PBMCs, taken at disease progression, from a patient treated with ibrutinib. The receptors come from a human donor with chronic lymphocytic leukemia. The conserved cysteine and the conserved F or W are not part of the CDR3 here. Each record gives: J gene, V gene, D gene, clone size, CDR3 protein. A D gene is named only where the DNA matches it firmly. Part of the rows lack a size; the others show once, few, many or a class for expanded clones.

>TRBJ2-1|TRBV7-9|TRBD1|once
ASNKGQLNNEQF
>TRBJ2-2|TRBV27|NA|NA
ASSLGGIDYGELF
>TRBJ2-1|TRBV9|TRBD1|NA
ASSRDRGSYNEQF
>TRBJ1-3|TRBV28|NA|once
ASSGTESSGNTIY
>TRBJ2-5|TRBV23-1|NA|NA
ASSQKVEGETQY
>TRBJ1-4|TRBV11-2|NA|once
ASSNETGGDEKLF
>TRBJ2-3|TRBV5-1|NA|NA
ASSFYVLGKGGDTQY
>TRBJ1-2|TRBV28|NA|few
ASSSGGVRYGYT
>TRBJ2-1|TRBV9|TRBD2|few
ASSPSGRFYNEQF
>TRBJ2-7|TRBV13|NA|once
ASSLGWSGEQY
>TRBJ2-7|TRBV11-2|TRBD2|NA
ASSLGRNGPYEQY
>TRBJ1-2|TRBV6-6|NA|NA
ASSYPTLQDYGYT
>TRBJ2-1|TRBV6-5|NA|NA
ASSYRNEQF
>TRBJ2-1|TRBV11-3|NA|NA
ASSPGSSYNEQF
>TRBJ1-4|TRBV5-1|TRBD1|few
ASSLTGGEEKLF
>TRBJ2-2|TRBV6-5|TRBD2|few
ASSSRGTGELF
>TRBJ2-1|TRBV19|NA|NA
ASTGSYNEQF
>TRBJ1-2|TRBV19|TRBD1|NA
ASSTATGTGAGDNYGYT
>TRBJ2-7|TRBV5-5|TRBD1|NA
ASSLQGANEQY
>TRBJ2-7|TRBV5-1|TRBD1|NA
ASSLGRGTGTGAMGEQY
>TRBJ2-5|TRBV7-6|NA|NA
ASSVRNLQETQY
>TRBJ2-1|TRBV7-6|TRBD2|NA
ASSLTLAGPFNEQF
>TRBJ1-2|TRBV7-2|NA|NA
ASSLHYGYT
>TRBJ2-7|TRBV29-1|NA|few
SVVIQGGRQY
>TRBJ1-4|TRBV19|NA|NA
ASSKMAGMGEKLF
>TRBJ2-7|TRBV7-8|NA|few
ATSRGSSYEQY
>TRBJ2-5|TRBV7-9|NA|once
ATGGWRGVQETQY
>TRBJ2-7|TRBV7-9|NA|NA
ASSLWQGGSYEQY
>TRBJ1-2|TRBV6-1|NA|NA
ASSEPLRTYNYGYT
>TRBJ2-2|TRBV28|NA|NA
ASSQGPGHSLWTNTGELF
>TRBJ2-7|TRBV4-2|NA|NA
ASSQVAGFQGYEQY
>TRBJ2-7|TRBV7-2|TRBD1|NA
ASSYNRDRSHEQY
>TRBJ2-7|TRBV14|NA|NA
ASSQQETGKSYEQY
>TRBJ2-1|TRBV7-3|NA|NA
ASSLTRAGEQF
>TRBJ1-6|TRBV7-6|NA|NA
ASSPVGHLGSPLH
>TRBJ2-7|TRBV7-9|NA|once
ASSLPGSYEQY
>TRBJ2-7|TRBV5-1|NA|few
ASSSGVIDEQY
>TRBJ2-3|TRBV4-2|TRBD2|NA
ASSQASGGPHPTDTQY
>TRBJ2-2|TRBV6-6|TRBD1|NA
ASRDRGKYTGELF
>TRBJ2-3|TRBV5-1|NA|NA
ASSLVSGTDTQY
>TRBJ2-7|TRBV18|TRBD1|NA
ASSQGGAASYEQY
>TRBJ1-4|TRBV13|TRBD1|NA
ASSLGGYTGGYQEKLF
>TRBJ2-2|TRBV9|TRBD2|NA
ASSPLAGVKTGELF
>TRBJ2-7|TRBV29-1|NA|NA
SARGGSSYEQY
>TRBJ1-1|TRBV19|NA|NA
ASSPLFDTSEAF
>TRBJ1-5|TRBV7-6|NA|NA
ASSLYGGSNQPQH
>TRBJ1-2|TRBV13|TRBD1|NA
ASSSGTGTGVSGYT
>TRBJ1-2|TRBV2|NA|NA
ARGVVYGYT